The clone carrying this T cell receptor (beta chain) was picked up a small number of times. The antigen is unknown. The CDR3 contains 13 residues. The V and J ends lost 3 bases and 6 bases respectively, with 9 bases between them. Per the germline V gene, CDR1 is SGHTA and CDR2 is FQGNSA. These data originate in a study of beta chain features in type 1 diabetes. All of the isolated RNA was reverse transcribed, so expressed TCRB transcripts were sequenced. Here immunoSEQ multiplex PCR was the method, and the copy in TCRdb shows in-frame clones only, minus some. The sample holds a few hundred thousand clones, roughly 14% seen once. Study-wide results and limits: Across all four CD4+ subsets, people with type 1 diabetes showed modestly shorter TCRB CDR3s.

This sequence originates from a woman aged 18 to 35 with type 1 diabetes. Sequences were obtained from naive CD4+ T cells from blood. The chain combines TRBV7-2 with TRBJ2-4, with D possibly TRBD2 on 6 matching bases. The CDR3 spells CASSFRDSNIQYF. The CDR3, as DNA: TGTGCCAGCAGCTTTCGGGACTCAAACATTCAGTACTTC.